This entry is about one T cell receptor beta chain. What this receptor recognizes is not known. No clone much larger than this one lies a single base away; base qualities are absent. This sample was taken from a study of blood T cells in healthy people across ages (dated by TCRdb to between 2015 and 2017). About the investigation overall: In model experiments, roughly one uniquely barcoded TCR beta cDNA molecule per two T cells was captured by template switching. For two donors (one aged 18 to 29 and one aged 80 or older), the study analyzed two additional independent replicas of 1 million unique cDNA reads from the same blood draw. Using deep sequencing normalized with unique cDNA molecular identifiers, the study measured how TCR beta repertoire diversity changes with age. Donors were grouped into four age groups: young (average approximately 16 years), middle-aged (39), aged (around 60) and long-lived (approximately 78). To avoid experimental bias, donors of different ages were randomly spread across the sequencing lanes. The paper's findings and limits, for the study overall: Because profiling used bulk unsorted PBMCs, naive and antigen-experienced compartments could not be compared conclusively. The CMV infection status of donors was not known, potentially confounding age-related changes in expanded clonotypes. Observed TCR beta diversity correlated strongly with the percentage of naive T cells measured by flow cytometry. Compared with the aged group, the long-lived group had more naive CD4+ T cells, fewer expanded clones and increased TCR diversity, suggesting age selection. Observed TCR beta diversity per million T cells fell roughly linearly with age, and a significant reduction was already apparent by age around 40. Estimates of total diversity from one million sequenced T cells were regarded as lower bounds and underestimates.

Library method: 5' RACE. Sequencing was performed on an Illumina HiSeq 2500. A second roughly 7 to 11 cycle PCR used a sample-barcoded 5' primer and a J-beta primer mix. Each TCR beta cDNA molecule received a unique molecular identifier from a template-switch 5' adaptor carrying 12 random nucleotides. Each sample yielded at least 3 million CDR3-containing paired-end reads. The Mint cDNA synthesis kit, primed by a TRBC-specific oligonucleotide, was used to synthesize first-strand cDNA from all RNA. Following uracil-DNA glycosylase treatment, all cDNA underwent a first 18-cycle PCR with the universal primers M1SS and BC2_uni_R. As for how the authors treated the data: Normalization of each sample was performed by random selection of 1 million high-quality reads, each carrying a distinct molecular identifier. Instead of being binned into consensus sequences, reads with shared molecular identifiers were discarded. CDR3 identification, clonotype clustering and error correction used MiTCR with a Q25 quality threshold and the strictest error-elimination algorithm. Lower-bound total TCR beta diversity was estimated with a nonparametric unseen species model using Euler transformation. TCRdb redid the processing of the public reads, applying fastp at Q25 and MiXCR, and retained in-frame beta chains. One record per CDR3 amino acid sequence lists the most common genes and DNA. These V and J calls are TCRdb output, not the study's own analysis. The sample has over 600,000 distinct CDR3 sequences on record, just over 55% of them singletons. The ten largest clones take up around 25% of the sample.

The CDR3 has 13 amino acids, counting the end cysteine and phenylalanine. This entry keeps only the CDR3 DNA: 39 bases, framed from base 1. CDR1 and CDR2, looked up from the germline V gene, are SQVTM and ANQGSEA. V trim: 4 bases; J trim: 3 bases; unmatched bases: 3. Donors were 39 systemically healthy Caucasian individuals from Russia aged roughly 6 to 100 years. Around 10 milliliters of peripheral blood were drawn from each donor into EDTA-treated Vacutainer tubes. Ficoll-Paque density-gradient centrifugation was used to isolate PBMCs, with at least 7 million obtained per sample. Trizol reagent was used to extract total RNA from the PBMCs, yielding at least 5.5 micrograms per sample. For every donor, flow cytometry on a PBMC aliquot measured the percentage of naive CD45RAhigh/CD27high T cells.

This sequence was found in a man in his forties in good health. This receptor chain uses TRBV29-1 and TRBJ2-7; the junction holds 10 bases that match TRBD2. Sequencing was performed on blood. For the CDR3, the sequence is CSVGLAGIYEQYF. The nucleotides are TGCAGCGTTGGACTAGCGGGTATCTACGAGCAGTACTTC.